These 9 T cell receptor beta chains were all obtained from the same sample, sequenced in a study of graft-versus-host responses after intestinal transplantation. Assay: immunoSEQ multiplex PCR; the TCRdb copy retains only in-frame clones and omits some. This table has about 98,000 clones, around 86% appearing once. The sequencing used PBMCs, collected 255 days after intestinal transplant. The receptors were sampled from a human patient who received an intestinal transplant, so some T cells may come from the graft donor.

The rearrangement uses TRBV19 and TRBJ1-5; no firm D call. Germline V CDR1 and CDR2: LNHDA, SQIVND (reference sequence). The CDR3 runs 14 residues. With 3 bases removed from V and 8 bases from J, the gap between germline ends came to 14 bases. For the CDR3, the DNA is TGTGCCAGTAGTATGACGGCCGGGAGGGAGCCCCAGCATTTT. It codes for CASSMTAGREPQHF.

This chain connects TRBV6-5 to TRBJ1-2, with D possibly matching TRBD1 (6 bases). The CDR3 sequence is 14 residues long. Trimming stripped 7 bases from V and 6 bases from J, with 18 bases between. Germline lookup yields CDR1 MNHEY and CDR2 SVGAGI. Written as DNA, the CDR3 is TGTGCCAGCAAACCATACAGGGATCTTCATGGCTACACCTTC. Protein: CASKPYRDLHGYTF.

The rearrangement uses TRBV7-6 and TRBJ1-3, with D unresolved. The CDR3 length is 14 residues. Germline loops: CDR1 SGHVS, CDR2 FNYEAQ. V lost 1 base, J lost 1 base, and 5 bases lay in between. This CDR3 reads CASSLEGSGNTIYF. The DNA for the CDR3 is TGTGCCAGCAGCTTAGAGGGTTCTGGAAACACCATATATTTT.

The chain joins TRBV27 to TRBJ2-2, with 7 bases identical to TRBD1. V lost 7 bases and J lost 6; bases outside the gene matches: 5. The CDR3 runs to 13 residues. Germline V lookup: CDR1 MNHEY, CDR2 SMNVEV (reference sequence). As DNA, the CDR3 is TGTGCCAGCAAACCAACAGGGGCCGGGGAGCTGTTTTTT. This codes for CASKPTGAGELFF.

The genes are TRBV6-5 and TRBJ2-1; unclear D gene. Looked up from germline, CDR1 is MNHEY and CDR2 is SVGAGI. The ends were cut back, 2 bases at V and 0 bases at J, with 8 bases in the middle. The CDR3 extends over 15 amino acids. The CDR3 sequence: CASSYGSSSYNEQFF. In DNA form, the CDR3 reads TGTGCCAGCAGTTACGGGTCAAGCTCCTACAATGAGCAGTTCTTC.

This chain joins TRBV6-5 and TRBJ2-1; no clear D. The CDR3 contains 15 residues. Deletions cut 0 bases from V and 4 bases from J, with 10 bases between. The germline CDR1 and CDR2 sequences are MNHEY and SVGAGI. The CDR3, as DNA: TGTGCCAGCAGTTACTCCCAGTGGCGTTACAATGAGCAGTTCTTC. Translated, it gives CASSYSQWRYNEQFF.

V and J are TRBV4-1 and TRBJ2-1; tentative D call: TRBD2 (6 bases). V was shortened by 3 bases and J by 16 bases, with 25 bases between the two germline ends. The CDR3 covers 15 residues. Germline V lookup: CDR1 MGHRA, CDR2 YSYEKL. The CDR3 sequence is CASSHSGIVGTEVFF. Written as DNA, the CDR3 is TGCGCCAGCAGCCATAGTGGGATAGTAGGGACTGAAGTCTTCTTC.

This clone appeared a few times. This sequence joins TRBV7-2 and TRBJ1-6, with D possibly being TRBD1 (6 bases). Germline V gene lookup returns CDR1 SGHTA and CDR2 FQGNSA. This CDR3 has 14 amino acids. The V end was cut by 5 bases, the J end by 5 bases, with 10 bases between. The chain's CDR3 is CASSAQGNNSPLHF. CDR3 sequence (DNA): TGTGCCAGCAGCGCACAGGGAAATAATTCACCCCTCCACTTT.

The genes are TRBV11-2 and TRBJ1-1; D unresolved. This CDR3 comprises 13 residues. The germline CDR1 and CDR2 sequences are SGHAT and FQNNGV. V was clipped by 2 bases and J by 0 bases, with 4 bases between them. The CDR3 DNA follows: TGTGCCAGCAGCTTACAGGTGAACACTGAAGCTTTCTTT. Its protein is CASSLQVNTEAFF.